The 27 T cell receptor beta chains below come from one sample, sequenced in a study of CD8+ T cells in alopecia areata. It was cDNA, reverse transcribed from extracted RNA, that served as the sequencing template. The assay was immunoSEQ multiplex PCR, and TCRdb's table has in-frame clones only and misses some. The table shows about 190,000 clones, with 60% occurring only once. Treatment here: oral pan-JAK inhibitor, 5-10 mg twice daily. The source was CD4+ T cells sorted from blood, collected at week 24, from a patient treated with tofacitinib. These receptors were collected from a human donor with alopecia areata.

This clone showed up just once. The genes are TRBV10-3 and TRBJ1-1, with D perhaps matching TRBD1 (6 bases). Germline V lookup: CDR1 ENHRY, CDR2 SYGVKD. V lost 0 bases and J 1 base, leaving 12 bases between the germline ends. The CDR3 contains 16 residues. The CDR3 bases are TGTGCCATCAGTGAGTCTGGGGGGGCAGGGAACACTGAAGCTTTCTTT. Translating gives CAISESGGAGNTEAFF.

This clone came up a few times. The rearrangement joins TRBV6-5 to TRBJ2-3, with D perhaps matching TRBD2 (6 bases). Deletions cut 2 bases from V and 3 bases from J, with 12 bases between. This CDR3 is built from 15 residues. From germline, CDR1 is MNHEY and CDR2 SVGAGI. The CDR3 protein is CASSYPRGRTDTQYF. The CDR3, as DNA: TGTGCCAGCAGTTACCCGCGGGGCCGTACAGATACGCAGTATTTT.

This chain uses TRBV5-1 with TRBJ2-1, with D possibly being TRBD1 or TRBD2 (5 bases each). Trimming shortened V by 4 bases and J by 2 bases, and 10 bases separated the two germline ends. Per germline, CDR1 SGHRS and CDR2 YFSETQ. The CDR3 is 14 residues long. The CDR3 here is CASSRDGTYNEQFF. In DNA form, the CDR3 reads TGCGCCAGCAGCAGGGACGGGACCTACAATGAGCAGTTCTTC.

The CDR3 is CASSRDYQETQYF. The DNA of the CDR3 is TGTGCCAGCAGCCGGGACTACCAAGAGACCCAGTACTTC. The genes are TRBV7-2 and TRBJ2-5, with D possibly TRBD2 on 6 matching bases. CDR3 length: 13 amino acids. With 5 bases removed from V and 0 bases from J, the gap between germline ends came to 7 bases. Germline V gene sequence: CDR1 SGHTA, CDR2 FQGNSA.

This rearrangement joins TRBV27 to TRBJ1-1, with TRBD1 as a possible D gene (6 bases). Germline V CDR1 and CDR2: MNHEY, SMNVEV (reference sequence). CDR3 length: 13 residues. Trimming shortened V by 5 bases and J by 8 bases, and 15 bases separated the two germline ends. This CDR3 is CASSILRGKEAFF. Written as DNA, the CDR3 is TGTGCCAGCAGTATCCTCAGGGGCAAGGAAGCTTTCTTT.

The genes are TRBV11-3 and TRBJ2-1; the D is unclear. The CDR3 has 15 residues. Looked up from germline, CDR1 is SGHNT and CDR2 is YENEEA. V was pared by 6 bases and J by 5 bases, with 17 bases between. CDR3 sequence: CASSLSPATNNEQFF. CDR3 in DNA: TGTGCCAGCAGTTTAAGCCCAGCAACCAACAATGAGCAGTTCTTC.

The J gene is TRBJ2-3, the V gene TRBV7-2; D call uncertain. The germline CDR1 and CDR2 sequences are SGHTA and FQGNSA. The ends were cut back, 1 base at V and 6 bases at J, with 8 bases in the middle. This CDR3 has 13 amino acids. The CDR3: CASSLEYLDTQYF. In nucleotides, the CDR3 is TGTGCCAGCAGCTTAGAGTATTTGGATACGCAGTATTTT. Filled out from reference TRBV7-2 and TRBJ2-3, the complete variable domain reads GAGVSQSPSNKVTEKGKDVELRCDPISGHTALYWYRQSLGQGLEFLIYFQGNSAPDKSGLPSDRFSAERTGGSVSTLTIQRTQQEDSAVYLCASSLEYLDTQYFGPGTRLTVL.

This clone appeared a few times. The rearrangement uses TRBV29-1 and TRBJ2-7; either TRBD1 or TRBD2 may supply D (5 bases each). The CDR3 has 12 residues. V dropped 6 bases and J dropped 5 bases, with 14 bases sitting between them. CDR1 and CDR2 from the germline V gene are SQVTM and ANQGSEA. Here the CDR3 DNA reads TGCAGCGTAGAGTGGGGACGAAACGAGCAGTACTTC. As protein: CSVEWGRNEQYF.

V usage is TRBV13 and J usage is TRBJ2-2, with a possible D match to TRBD1 (6 bases). The germline V gene encodes CDR1 PRHDT and CDR2 FYEKMQ (reference sequence). The CDR3 sequence is 15 residues long. With 5 bases removed from V and 0 bases from J, the gap between germline ends came to 10 bases. Here the CDR3 reads CASSVGQTNTGELFF. The CDR3 bases are TGTGCCAGCAGCGTTGGACAGACGAACACCGGGGAGCTGTTTTTT.

About this clone: Other DNA sequences in the same sample also yield this CDR3. The rearrangement links TRBV29-1 to TRBJ1-1; D call uncertain. V lost 4 bases and J lost 0, with 9 bases in between. This CDR3 is 13 amino acids long. CDR1 and CDR2 (germline): SQVTM, ANQGSEA. This chain's CDR3 is CSVVQLLNTEAFF. Written as DNA, the CDR3 is TGCAGCGTTGTCCAGCTCCTGAACACTGAAGCTTTCTTT.

Comment on this clone: This may be a read error: a much more frequent sequence differs by one nucleotide. The sample holds other DNA sequences that translate to the same CDR3. The V call is TRBV6-6, the J call TRBJ1-2, with TRBD1 as a possible D gene (5 bases). Germline values: CDR1 MNHNY, CDR2 SVGAGI (reference sequence). CDR3 size: 13 residues. V was trimmed by 4 bases and J by 2 bases, leaving 8 bases between them. The DNA of the CDR3 is TGTGCCAGCAGTTCGACAGCCAACTATGGCTACACCTTC. It yields the protein CASSSTANYGYTF.

This clone came up a few times. The chain joins TRBV19 to TRBJ1-5, with D uncertain. Germline assignment: CDR1 LNHDA and CDR2 SQIVND (reference sequence). The CDR3 is 14 amino acids. V was trimmed by 5 bases and J by 4 bases, leaving 12 bases between them. CDR3 sequence: CASSYNGENQPQHF. The CDR3 DNA reads as TGTGCCAGTAGTTATAACGGGGAAAATCAGCCCCAGCATTTT.

This clone turned up a few times. The chain combines TRBV7-2 with TRBJ1-1, with D possibly matching TRBD1 (5 bases). The CDR3 extends over 13 amino acids. V was clipped by 5 bases and J by 1 base, with 8 bases between them. The V gene's germline CDR1 is SGHTA and CDR2 FQGNSA. This CDR3 reads CASSQGQNTEAFF. Here the CDR3 DNA reads TGTGCCAGCAGCCAAGGACAGAACACTGAAGCTTTCTTT.

The gene calls are TRBV29-1 and TRBJ1-1; D not resolved. The V gene's germline CDR1 is SQVTM and CDR2 ANQGSEA. This CDR3 region has 14 residues. V was shortened by 6 bases and J by 0 bases, with 14 bases between the two germline ends. The CDR3 nucleotides are TGCAGCGTCGCGAACAAACTAGTGAACACTGAAGCTTTCTTT. Its protein product is CSVANKLVNTEAFF.

The J gene is TRBJ1-6, the V gene TRBV6-5, with D unclear. The V end lost 2 bases, the J end lost 9 bases, and 11 bases lay between the germline ends. The CDR3 sequence is 14 residues long. CDR1 is MNHEY and CDR2 is SVGAGI in the germline V gene. The CDR3 loop is CASSYHRGSSPLHF. CDR3 nucleotides: TGTGCCAGCAGTTACCATCGAGGGAGTTCACCCCTCCACTTT.

V usage is TRBV4-2 and J usage is TRBJ1-2, with D possibly being TRBD1 (5 bases). The ends were cut back, 8 bases at V and 4 bases at J, with 17 bases in the middle. Looked up from germline, CDR1 is LGHNA and CDR2 is YNFKEQ. The CDR3 is 14 amino acids. CDR3 in DNA: TGTGCCAGCGGAGGGGCCACCGGCCCCTATGGCTACACCTTC. Translation gives CASGGATGPYGYTF.

In its sample, this clone was seen a few times. The V gene is TRBV7-2, the J gene TRBJ2-2; 8 bases are a match to TRBD1. The CDR3 loop spans 15 amino acids. Losses at the gene ends were 5 bases for V and 3 bases for J; bases not matched to a gene: 5. CDR1 SGHTA and CDR2 FQGNSA come from the germline V gene. CDR3 protein: CASSKTGGHTGELFF. The CDR3 coding sequence is TGTGCCAGCAGCAAAACAGGGGGTCACACCGGGGAGCTGTTTTTT.

The rearrangement joins TRBV29-1 to TRBJ1-2; weak D call: TRBD1 (5 bases). This CDR3 comprises 13 residues. Trimming took off 4 bases at V and 4 bases at J, with 13 bases between the two ends. Germline values: CDR1 SQVTM, CDR2 ANQGSEA. The CDR3 coding sequence is TGCAGCGTTGGACAGACCGCCTCCTATGGCTACACCTTC. Its protein product is CSVGQTASYGYTF. Full variable domain (outside the CDR3, taken from reference TRBV29-1 and TRBJ1-2): SAVISQKPSRDICQRGTSLTIQCQVDSQVTMMFWYRQQPGQSLTLIATANQGSEATYESGFVIDKFPISRPNLTFSTLTVSNMSPEDSSIYLCSVGQTASYGYTFGSGTRLTVV.

The chain joins TRBV30 to TRBJ1-5; maybe TRBD1 (5 bases). V shed 2 bases and J shed 7 bases, with 12 bases lying between them. This CDR3 region has 13 residues. Germline V gene lookup returns CDR1 GTSNPN and CDR2 SVGIG (reference sequence). CDR3 sequence: CAWSKQGMQPQHF. The CDR3 coding sequence is TGTGCCTGGAGTAAGCAGGGCATGCAGCCCCAGCATTTT.

Comments on this clone: Other nucleotide sequences in the sample specify the same CDR3. V is TRBV6-5 and J is TRBJ1-1; D not resolved. The CDR3 has 13 residues. Germline assignment: CDR1 MNHEY and CDR2 SVGAGI. Trimming shortened V by 0 bases and J by 0 bases, and 2 bases separated the two germline ends. The CDR3: CASSYSVNTEAFF. CDR3 DNA: TGTGCCAGCAGTTACTCGGTGAACACTGAAGCTTTCTTT.

This chain links TRBV29-1 with TRBJ1-1; tentatively, D is TRBD1 (5 bases). The CDR3 consists of 13 residues. The germline V gene encodes CDR1 SQVTM and CDR2 ANQGSEA. Trimming pared 6 bases from V and 1 base from J, leaving 12 bases between. The CDR3 spells CSVQMRGNTEAFF. The DNA of the CDR3 is TGCAGCGTCCAAATGAGGGGGAACACTGAAGCTTTCTTT.

Only a few counts were recorded for this clone. The V and J genes are TRBV14 and TRBJ2-7, with a possible D match to TRBD1 (5 bases). The CDR3 contains 13 residues. Germline loops: CDR1 SGHDN, CDR2 FVKESK. Trimming stripped 1 base from V and 6 bases from J, with 10 bases between. The CDR3 here is CASSQVYQGEQYF. In DNA form, the CDR3 reads TGTGCCAGCAGCCAAGTGTATCAGGGCGAGCAGTACTTC.

This clone occurred once. V usage is TRBV30 and J usage is TRBJ1-3; D gene uncertain. Germline lookup yields CDR1 GTSNPN and CDR2 SVGIG (reference sequence). The CDR3 runs 12 residues. The V gene lost 3 bases and the J gene lost 11 bases, with 14 bases spanning the gap. CDR3 loop: CAWRGNGGPIYF. In nucleotides, the CDR3 is TGTGCCTGGAGGGGAAATGGAGGTCCCATATATTTT.

The rearrangement joins TRBV29-1 to TRBJ2-3, with TRBD2 as a possible D gene (6 bases). The CDR3 consists of 12 residues. The germline V and J ends were trimmed by 7 bases and 5 bases, with 13 bases remaining between them. The germline V gene encodes CDR1 SQVTM and CDR2 ANQGSEA. CDR3 bases: TGCAGCGCTTTCGTCGGGGGAGATACGCAGTATTTT. It encodes CSAFVGGDTQYF.

This clone was seen a few times. The chain combines TRBV7-3 with TRBJ1-1, with D perhaps TRBD1 (5 bases). Germline V gene sequence: CDR1 SGHTA, CDR2 FQGTGA. The CDR3 loop spans 13 amino acids. V lost 5 bases, J lost 4 bases, and 11 bases lay in between. In DNA form, the CDR3 reads TGTGCCAGCAGCCCCGGGACGGTCACTGAAGCTTTCTTT. Translated, it gives CASSPGTVTEAFF.

This clone was seen once. This chain links TRBV30 with TRBJ2-2, with 7 bases matching TRBD1. Germline values: CDR1 GTSNPN, CDR2 SVGIG (reference sequence). The CDR3 loop spans 13 amino acids. CDR3 nucleotide sequence: TGTGCTGGGACAGCTAAGAACACCGGGGAGCTGTTTTTT. It encodes CAGTAKNTGELFF. The variable domain in full, completed from reference TRBV30 and TRBJ2-2, reads SQTIHQWPATLVQPVGSPLSLECTVEGTSNPNLYWYRQAAGRGLQLLFYSVGIGQISSEVPQNLSASRPQDRQFILSSKKLLLSDSGFYLCAGTAKNTGELFFGEGSRLTVL.

The chain uses TRBV30 and TRBJ1-2; D ambiguous. The CDR3 length is 13 residues. Germline CDR1 GTSNPN, CDR2 SVGIG (reference sequence). V was clipped by 0 bases and J by 7 bases, with 12 bases between them. CDR3 protein: CAWSVEGAGGYTF. The CDR3 DNA follows: TGTGCCTGGAGTGTAGAGGGCGCGGGTGGCTACACCTTC.